This T cell receptor (beta chain) comes out of a study of T-cell reconstitution after alpha-beta-depleted transplantation in children. Broader study findings: Expanded clones from the graft, numbering several hundred, reportedly supplied alpha-beta T cells about two months after transplant.

V lost 0 bases, J lost 6 bases, and 20 bases lay in between. This CDR3 is built from 17 residues. Germline V gives CDR1 MGHRA, CDR2 YSYEKL. Preparation of the TCRbeta library used unique molecular identifiers. TCRdb analysed the PCR reads with MiXCR anew, one entry per CDR3 protein. Of about 350,000 distinct CDR3 sequences in the sample, about a sixth are singletons; the top ten hold around 43%. Concerning this clonotype: Its antigen remains unidentified.

The TCR originated in a male patient aged 2 to 10 who had a stem cell transplant for acute lymphoblastic leukemia, so the T cells may come from the graft donor. The sample in question was PBMCs, mostly from graft donor cells, obtained 360 days after TCRalphabeta/CD19-depleted stem cell transplant. The chain combines TRBV4-1 with TRBJ1-2; TRBD1 is a possible D gene (6 bases). CDR3 bases: TGCGCCAGCAGCCAAGATGGGGGGACACAGAATCCGGATGGCTACACCTTC. Translated, it gives CASSQDGGTQNPDGYTF.